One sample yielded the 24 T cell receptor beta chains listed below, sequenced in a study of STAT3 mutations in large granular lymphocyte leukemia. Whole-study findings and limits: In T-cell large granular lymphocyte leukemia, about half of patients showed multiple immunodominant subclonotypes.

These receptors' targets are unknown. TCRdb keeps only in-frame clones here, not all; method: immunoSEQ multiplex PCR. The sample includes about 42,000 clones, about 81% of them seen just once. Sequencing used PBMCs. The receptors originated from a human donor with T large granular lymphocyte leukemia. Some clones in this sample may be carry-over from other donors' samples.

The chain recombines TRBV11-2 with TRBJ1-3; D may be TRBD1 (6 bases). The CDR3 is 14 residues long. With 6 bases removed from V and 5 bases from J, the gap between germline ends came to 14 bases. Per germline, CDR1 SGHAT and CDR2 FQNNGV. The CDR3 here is CASSRAGARNTIYF. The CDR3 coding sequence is TGTGCCAGCAGTCGGGCAGGGGCGAGAAACACCATATATTTT.

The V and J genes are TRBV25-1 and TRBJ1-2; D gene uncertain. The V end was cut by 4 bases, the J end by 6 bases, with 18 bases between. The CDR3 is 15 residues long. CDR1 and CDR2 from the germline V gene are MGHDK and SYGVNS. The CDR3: CASSGTYQNPDGYTF. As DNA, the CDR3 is TGTGCCAGCAGTGGGACTTACCAGAACCCGGATGGCTACACCTTC.

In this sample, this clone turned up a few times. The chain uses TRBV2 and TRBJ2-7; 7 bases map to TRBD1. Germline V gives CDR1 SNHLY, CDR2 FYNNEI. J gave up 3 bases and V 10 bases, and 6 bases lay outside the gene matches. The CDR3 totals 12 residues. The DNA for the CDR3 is TGTGCCATAGAGAGGGACAGCTACGAGCAGTACGTC. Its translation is CAIERDSYEQYV.

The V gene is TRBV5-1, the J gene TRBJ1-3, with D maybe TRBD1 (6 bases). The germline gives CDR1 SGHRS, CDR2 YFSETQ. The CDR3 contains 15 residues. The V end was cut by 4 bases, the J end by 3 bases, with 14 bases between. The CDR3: CASSPTGKRGNTIYF. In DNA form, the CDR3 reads TGCGCCAGCAGCCCAACAGGGAAACGTGGAAACACCATATATTTT.

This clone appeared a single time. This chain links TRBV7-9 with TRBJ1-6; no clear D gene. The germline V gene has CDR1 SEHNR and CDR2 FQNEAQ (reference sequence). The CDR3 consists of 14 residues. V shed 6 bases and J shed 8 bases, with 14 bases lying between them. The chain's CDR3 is CASSSRDSDSPLHF. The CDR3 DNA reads TGTGCCAGCAGTTCGCGAGACTCGGATTCACCCCTCCACTTT.

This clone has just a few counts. For the CDR3, the DNA is TGCAGCGGTCTGACAGGGAATGGCTACACCTTC. Protein product: CSGLTGNGYTF. The J gene is TRBJ1-2, the V gene TRBV29-1; 7 bases agree with TRBD1. CDR3 length: 11 amino acids. Germline CDR1 reads SQVTM; CDR2 reads ANQGSEA. The trim removed 7 bases at V and 6 bases at J, leaving 5 bases unmatched. The full variable domain, rest sourced from reference TRBV29-1 and TRBJ1-2, is SAVISQKPSRDICQRGTSLTIQCQVDSQVTMMFWYRQQPGQSLTLIATANQGSEATYESGFVIDKFPISRPNLTFSTLTVSNMSPEDSSIYLCSGLTGNGYTFGSGTRLTVV.

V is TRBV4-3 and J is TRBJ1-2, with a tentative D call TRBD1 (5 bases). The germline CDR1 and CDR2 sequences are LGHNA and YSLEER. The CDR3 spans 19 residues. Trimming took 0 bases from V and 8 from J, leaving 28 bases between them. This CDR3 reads CASSQDLRELLFSRAGYTF. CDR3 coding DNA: TGCGCCAGCAGCCAAGATCTCAGGGAGCTTCTGTTTTCCCGGGCGGGCTACACCTTC.

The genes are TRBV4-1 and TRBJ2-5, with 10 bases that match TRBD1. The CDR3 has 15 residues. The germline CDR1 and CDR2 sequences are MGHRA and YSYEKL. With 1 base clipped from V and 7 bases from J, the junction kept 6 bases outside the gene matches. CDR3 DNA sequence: TGCGCCAGCAGCCAAGCCGGACAGGGGGTGTCGACCCAGTACTTC. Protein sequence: CASSQAGQGVSTQYF.

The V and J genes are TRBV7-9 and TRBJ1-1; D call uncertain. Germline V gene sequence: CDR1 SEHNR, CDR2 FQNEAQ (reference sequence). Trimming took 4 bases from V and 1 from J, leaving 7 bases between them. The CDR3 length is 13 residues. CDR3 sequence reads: CASSSLRNTEAFF. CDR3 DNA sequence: TGTGCCAGCAGCTCCCTTCGGAACACTGAAGCTTTCTTT.

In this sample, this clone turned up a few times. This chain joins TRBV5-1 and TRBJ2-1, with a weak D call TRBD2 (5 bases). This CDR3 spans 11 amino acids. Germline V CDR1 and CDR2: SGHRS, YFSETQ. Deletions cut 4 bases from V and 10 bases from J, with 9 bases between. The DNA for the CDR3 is TGCGCCAGCAGCCCCGGGGAGGAGCAGTTCTTC. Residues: CASSPGEEQFF.

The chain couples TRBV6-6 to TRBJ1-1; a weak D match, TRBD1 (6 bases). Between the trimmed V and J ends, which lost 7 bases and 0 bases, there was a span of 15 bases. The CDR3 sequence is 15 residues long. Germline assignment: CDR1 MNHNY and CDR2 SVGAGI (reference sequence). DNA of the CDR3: TGTGCCAGCAAGGAAGGGGGGTTTTTGAACACTGAAGCTTTCTTT. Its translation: CASKEGGFLNTEAFF.

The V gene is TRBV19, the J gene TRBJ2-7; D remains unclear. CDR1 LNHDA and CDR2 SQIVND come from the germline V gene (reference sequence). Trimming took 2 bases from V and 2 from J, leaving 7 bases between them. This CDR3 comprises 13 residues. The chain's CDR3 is CASSISVTYEQYF. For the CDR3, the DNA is TGTGCCAGTAGTATATCTGTTACCTACGAGCAGTACTTC.

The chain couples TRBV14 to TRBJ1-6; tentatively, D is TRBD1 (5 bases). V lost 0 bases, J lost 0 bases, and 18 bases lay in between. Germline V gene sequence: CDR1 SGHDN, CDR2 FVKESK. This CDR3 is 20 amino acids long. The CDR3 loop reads CASSQDRGRTLSSYNSPLHF. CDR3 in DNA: TGTGCCAGCAGCCAAGATCGGGGACGTACACTCAGCTCCTATAATTCACCCCTCCACTTT.

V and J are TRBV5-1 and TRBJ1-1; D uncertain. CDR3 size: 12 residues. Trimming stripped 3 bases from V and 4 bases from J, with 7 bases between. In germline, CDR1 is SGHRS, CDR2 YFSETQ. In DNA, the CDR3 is TGCGCCAGCAGCTCACAGCCCACTGAAGCTTTCTTT. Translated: CASSSQPTEAFF.

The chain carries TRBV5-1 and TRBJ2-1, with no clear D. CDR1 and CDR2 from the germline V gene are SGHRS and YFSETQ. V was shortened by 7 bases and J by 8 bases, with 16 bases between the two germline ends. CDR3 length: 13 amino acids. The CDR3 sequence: CASQLEPLDEQFF. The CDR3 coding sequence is TGCGCCAGCCAGCTTGAACCCCTCGATGAGCAGTTCTTC.

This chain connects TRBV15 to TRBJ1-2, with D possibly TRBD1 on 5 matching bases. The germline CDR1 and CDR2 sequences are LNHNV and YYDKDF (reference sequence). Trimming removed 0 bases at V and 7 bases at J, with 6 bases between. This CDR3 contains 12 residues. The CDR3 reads CATSRDRAGYTF. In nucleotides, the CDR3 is TGTGCCACCAGCAGAGACAGGGCTGGCTACACCTTC. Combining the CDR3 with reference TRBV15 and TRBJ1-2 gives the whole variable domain DAMVIQNPRYQVTQFGKPVTLSCSQTLNHNVMYWYQQKSSQAPKLLFHYYDKDFNNEADTPDNFQSRRPNTSFCFLDIRSPGLGDTAMYLCATSRDRAGYTFGSGTRLTVV.

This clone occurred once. The CDR3 DNA is TGTGCCAGCAGCCAGGACGCAGCCCCCAATGAGCAGTTCTTC. The encoded protein is CASSQDAAPNEQFF. The rearrangement joins TRBV5-4 to TRBJ2-1; D is unclear. The CDR3 covers 14 residues. Germline loops: CDR1 SGHNT, CDR2 YYREEE (reference sequence). V was clipped by 4 bases and J by 6 bases, with 14 bases between them.

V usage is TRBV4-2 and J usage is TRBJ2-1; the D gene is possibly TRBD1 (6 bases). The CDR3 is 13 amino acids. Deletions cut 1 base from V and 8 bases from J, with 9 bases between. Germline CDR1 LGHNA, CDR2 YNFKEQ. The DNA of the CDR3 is TGTGCCAGCAGCCAAGCGCAGGGGCATGAGCAGTTCTTC. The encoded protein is CASSQAQGHEQFF.

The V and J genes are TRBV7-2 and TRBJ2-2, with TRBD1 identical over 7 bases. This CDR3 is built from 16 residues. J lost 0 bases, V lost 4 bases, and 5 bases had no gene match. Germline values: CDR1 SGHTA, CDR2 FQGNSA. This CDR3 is CASSSTGTANTGELFF. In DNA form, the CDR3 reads TGTGCCAGCAGCTCCACCGGGACAGCGAACACCGGGGAGCTGTTTTTT.

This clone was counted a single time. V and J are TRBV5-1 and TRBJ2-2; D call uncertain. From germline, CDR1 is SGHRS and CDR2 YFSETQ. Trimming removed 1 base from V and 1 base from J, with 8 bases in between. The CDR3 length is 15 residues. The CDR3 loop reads CASSLIPGNTGELFF. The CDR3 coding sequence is TGCGCCAGCAGCTTGATCCCGGGGAACACCGGGGAGCTGTTTTTT.

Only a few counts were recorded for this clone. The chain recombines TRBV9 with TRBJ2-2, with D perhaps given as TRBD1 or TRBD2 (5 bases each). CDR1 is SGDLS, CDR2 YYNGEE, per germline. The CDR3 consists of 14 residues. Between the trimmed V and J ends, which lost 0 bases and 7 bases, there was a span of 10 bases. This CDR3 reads CASSVAGTVGELFF. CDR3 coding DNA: TGTGCCAGCAGCGTAGCAGGGACGGTCGGGGAGCTGTTTTTT.

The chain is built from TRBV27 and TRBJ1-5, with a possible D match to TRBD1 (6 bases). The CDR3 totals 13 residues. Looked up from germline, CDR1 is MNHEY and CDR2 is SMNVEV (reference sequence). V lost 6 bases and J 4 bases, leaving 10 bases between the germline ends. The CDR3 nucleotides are TGTGCCAGCAGAGAAGGGGGAAATCAGCCCCAGCATTTT. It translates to CASREGGNQPQHF.

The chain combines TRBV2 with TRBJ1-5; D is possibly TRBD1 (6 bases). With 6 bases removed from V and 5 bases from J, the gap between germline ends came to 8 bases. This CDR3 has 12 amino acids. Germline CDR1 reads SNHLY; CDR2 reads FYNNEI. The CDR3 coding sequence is TGTGCCAGCAGAGGGGGAGATCAGCCCCAGCATTTT. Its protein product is CASRGGDQPQHF.

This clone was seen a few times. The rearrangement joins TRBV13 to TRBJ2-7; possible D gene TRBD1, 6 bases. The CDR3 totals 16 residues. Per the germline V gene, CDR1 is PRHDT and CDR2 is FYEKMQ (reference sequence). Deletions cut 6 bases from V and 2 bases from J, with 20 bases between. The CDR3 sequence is CASSSLTGLPPYEQYF. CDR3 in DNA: TGTGCCAGCAGTTCCCTGACAGGCTTACCCCCCTACGAGCAGTACTTC.